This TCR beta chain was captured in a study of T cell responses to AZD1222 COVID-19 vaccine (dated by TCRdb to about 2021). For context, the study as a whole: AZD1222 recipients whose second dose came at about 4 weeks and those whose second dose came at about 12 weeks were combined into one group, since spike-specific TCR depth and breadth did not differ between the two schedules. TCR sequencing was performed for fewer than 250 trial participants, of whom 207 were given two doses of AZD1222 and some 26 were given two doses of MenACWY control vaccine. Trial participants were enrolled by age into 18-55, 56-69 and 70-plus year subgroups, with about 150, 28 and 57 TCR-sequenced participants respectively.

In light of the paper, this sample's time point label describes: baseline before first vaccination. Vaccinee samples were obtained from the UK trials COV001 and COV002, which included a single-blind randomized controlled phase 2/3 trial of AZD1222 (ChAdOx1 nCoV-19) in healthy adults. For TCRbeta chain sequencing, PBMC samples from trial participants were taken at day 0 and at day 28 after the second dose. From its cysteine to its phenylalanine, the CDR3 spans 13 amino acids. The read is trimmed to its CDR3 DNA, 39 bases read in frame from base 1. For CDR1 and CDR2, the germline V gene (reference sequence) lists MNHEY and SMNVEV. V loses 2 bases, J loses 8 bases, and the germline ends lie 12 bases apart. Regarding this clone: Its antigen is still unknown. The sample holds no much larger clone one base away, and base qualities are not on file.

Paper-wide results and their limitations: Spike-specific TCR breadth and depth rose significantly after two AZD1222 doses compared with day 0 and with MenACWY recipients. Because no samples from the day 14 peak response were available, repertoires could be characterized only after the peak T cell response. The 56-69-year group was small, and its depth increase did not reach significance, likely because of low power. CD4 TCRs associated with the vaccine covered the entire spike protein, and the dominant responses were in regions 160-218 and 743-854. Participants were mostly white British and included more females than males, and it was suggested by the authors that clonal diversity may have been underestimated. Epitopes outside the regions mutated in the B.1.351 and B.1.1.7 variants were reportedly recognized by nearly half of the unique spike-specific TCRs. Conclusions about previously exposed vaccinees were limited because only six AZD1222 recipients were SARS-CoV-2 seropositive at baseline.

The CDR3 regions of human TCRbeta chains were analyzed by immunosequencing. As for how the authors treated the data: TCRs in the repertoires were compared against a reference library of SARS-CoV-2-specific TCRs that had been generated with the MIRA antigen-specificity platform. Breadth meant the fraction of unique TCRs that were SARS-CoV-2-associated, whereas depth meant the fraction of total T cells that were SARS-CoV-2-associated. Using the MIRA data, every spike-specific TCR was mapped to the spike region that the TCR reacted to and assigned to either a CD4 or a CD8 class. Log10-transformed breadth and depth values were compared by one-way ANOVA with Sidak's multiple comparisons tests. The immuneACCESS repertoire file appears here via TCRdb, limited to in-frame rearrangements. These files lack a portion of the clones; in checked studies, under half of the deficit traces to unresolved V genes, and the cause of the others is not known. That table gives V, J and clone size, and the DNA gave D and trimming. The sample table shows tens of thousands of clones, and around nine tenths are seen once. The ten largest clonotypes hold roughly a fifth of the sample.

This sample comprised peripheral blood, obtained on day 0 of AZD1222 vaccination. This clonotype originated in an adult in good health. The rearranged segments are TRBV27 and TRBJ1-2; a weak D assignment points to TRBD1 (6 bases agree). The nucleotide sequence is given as TGTGCCAGCAGTTTAAGGGGGGTTGACGGCTACACCTTC. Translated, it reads CASSLRGVDGYTF.